Sequencing of this TCR beta chain was carried out in a study of T cells in Graves' hyperthyroidism and ophthalmopathy. The study's findings and limits: A model using 13 V-J features told ophthalmopathy apart from stable hyperthyroidism. In the blood, most expanded thyroid clonotypes above 0.001 appeared as well. Onset of ophthalmopathy came a median around 7.1 months after the model predicted it.

As for this clonotype: Its target is not known.

Diagnosis rested on symptoms, serum thyroxine and TRAb, thyroid ultrasound, and orbital computed tomography. The germline V gene has CDR1 SGHTA and CDR2 FQGTGA. The V and J ends lost 2 bases and 5 bases respectively, with 18 bases between them. The CDR3 sequence is 16 residues long. The investigators amplified TCR beta CDR3 regions from RNA transcripts. A set of HTBI primers served as the primers for a first-round RT-PCR of the TCR CDR3. TCRdb recomputed calls from the multiplex PCR reads with MiXCR, one row per CDR3 protein. The sample has around 300,000 distinct CDR3 sequences; roughly 18% are singletons.

V is TRBV7-3 and J is TRBJ2-5; D might be TRBD2 (6 bases). Sequenced input: blood. This receptor was taken from a man aged 45 to 65 with Graves' ophthalmopathy. Here the CDR3 reads CASSLGGGNSAETQYF. CDR3 DNA sequence: TGTGCCAGCAGCTTAGGTGGCGGGAACTCCGCCGAGACCCAGTACTTC.